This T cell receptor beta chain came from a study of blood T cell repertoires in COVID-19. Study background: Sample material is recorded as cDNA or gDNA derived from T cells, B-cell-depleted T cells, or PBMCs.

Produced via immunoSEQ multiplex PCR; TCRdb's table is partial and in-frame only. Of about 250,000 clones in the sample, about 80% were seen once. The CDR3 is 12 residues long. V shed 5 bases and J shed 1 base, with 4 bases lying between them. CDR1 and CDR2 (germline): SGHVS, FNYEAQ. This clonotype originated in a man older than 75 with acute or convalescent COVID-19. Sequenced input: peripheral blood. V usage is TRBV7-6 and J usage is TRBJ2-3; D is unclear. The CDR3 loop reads CASSLRTDTQYF. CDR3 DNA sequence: TGTGCCAGCAGCCTCCGCACAGATACGCAGTATTTT.